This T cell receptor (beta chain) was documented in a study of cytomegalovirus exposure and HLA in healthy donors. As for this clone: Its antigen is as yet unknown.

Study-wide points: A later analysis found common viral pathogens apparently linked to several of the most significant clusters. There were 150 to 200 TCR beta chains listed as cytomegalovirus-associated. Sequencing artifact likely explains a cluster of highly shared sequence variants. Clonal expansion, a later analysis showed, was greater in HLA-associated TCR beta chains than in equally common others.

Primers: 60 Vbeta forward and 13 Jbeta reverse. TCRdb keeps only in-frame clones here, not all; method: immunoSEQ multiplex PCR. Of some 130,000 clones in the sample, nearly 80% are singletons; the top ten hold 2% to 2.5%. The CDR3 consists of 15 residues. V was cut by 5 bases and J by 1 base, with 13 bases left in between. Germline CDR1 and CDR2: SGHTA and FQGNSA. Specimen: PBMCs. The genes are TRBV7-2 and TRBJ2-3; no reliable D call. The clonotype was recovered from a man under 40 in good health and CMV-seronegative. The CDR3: CASSRYNSRTDTQYF. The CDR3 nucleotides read TGTGCCAGCAGCCGGTATAACTCCCGCACAGATACGCAGTATTTT.